This T cell receptor beta chain was recorded in a study of siplizumab effects on memory and regulatory T cells. Findings and limits, study-wide: Mappable CD4+ clones that were alloreactive averaged about 69% Treg-derived with siplizumab versus roughly 25% in controls. A significant reduction in alloreactive sequences traceable to unstimulated CD4+ memory cells was produced by siplizumab. Naive T cells seemed more diverse than memory cells and seemed major alloresponse contributors.

Per sample, some 10^5 TCR templates were assayed. Assay: immunoSEQ multiplex PCR; the TCRdb copy retains only in-frame clones and omits some. The profile shows some 97,000 clones, 92% of them singletons. This clone was picked up many times. Its antigen is unknown. Per germline, CDR1 SGHTA and CDR2 FQGNSA. The CDR3 extends over 14 amino acids. V was shortened by 2 bases and J by 5 bases, with 13 bases between the two germline ends. The receptor comes from a human donor in good health. V gene TRBV7-2 combines with J gene TRBJ2-7; D unclear. Material for sequencing was Tregs sorted from blood. CDR3 amino acids: CASSLRARVNEQYF. For the CDR3, the DNA is TGTGCCAGCAGCTTAAGGGCCCGGGTCAACGAGCAGTACTTC.